One and the same sample provided the 15 T cell receptor beta chains below, sequenced in a study of T cells after yellow fever vaccination. TCRdb fed the 5' RACE reads into MiXCR, producing one record per CDR3 protein. The sample lists about 180,000 distinct CDR3 sequences, approximately 6.2% occurring once. The input for sequencing was CD4+ T cells sorted from PBMCs, taken on the day of the first yellow fever vaccination. All receptors derive from a man between 18 and 29 years old who received the YFV17D yellow fever vaccine.

The chain employs TRBV4-1 and TRBJ1-6; D not certain. The CDR3 has 13 amino acids. The V gene's germline CDR1 is MGHRA and CDR2 YSYEKL. V was cut by 0 bases and J by 9 bases, with 6 bases left in between. CDR3 in DNA: TGCGCCAGCAGCCAAGACCACGGTTCACCCCTCCACTTT. Amino acid sequence: CASSQDHGSPLHF.

This clonotype was found many times. J is TRBJ2-3 and V is TRBV6-2 or TRBV6-3, with D perhaps TRBD1 or TRBD2 (5 bases each). Trimming pared 8 bases from V and 1 base from J, leaving 13 bases between. Germline CDR1 reads MNHEY; CDR2 reads SVGEGT. The CDR3 loop spans 14 amino acids. In nucleotides, the CDR3 is TGTGCCAGCGGAAAAGGGGACCGCACAGATACGCAGTATTTT. Encoded protein: CASGKGDRTDTQYF.

There are many counts of this clonotype. V gene TRBV5-6 combines with J gene TRBJ2-6; 8 bases are a match to TRBD1. CDR3 length equals 17 residues. V was clipped by 5 bases and J by 0 bases; unmatched bases: 7. Germline V gene sequence: CDR1 SGHDT, CDR2 YYEEEE. As DNA, the CDR3 is TGTGCCAGCAGTCGACAGGGGCCCCTCTCTGGGGCCAACGTCCTGACTTTC. Translated, it gives CASSRQGPLSGANVLTF.

A word on this clonotype: A much larger clone differs by one base, so this may be a read error. The CDR3 is CASSPNGGGAKSPLHF. As DNA, the CDR3 is TGTGCCAGCAGCCCCAACGGGGGGGGAGCTAAATCACCCCTCCACTTT. The rearrangement links TRBV7-2 to TRBJ1-6; the D gene is possibly TRBD1 (5 bases). The V gene lost 5 bases and the J gene lost 10 bases, with 21 bases spanning the gap. Germline assignment: CDR1 SGHTA and CDR2 FQGNSA. The CDR3 totals 16 residues.

This clonotype was seen at least ten times. CDR3 nucleotides: TGTGCCAGCAGCCCGGGCCCGCCGGGTACGCAGTATTTT. It encodes CASSPGPPGTQYF. The rearrangement uses TRBV7-2 and TRBJ2-3; D ambiguous. There are 13 residues in the CDR3. Trimming stripped 5 bases from V and 8 bases from J, with 14 bases between. CDR1 is SGHTA, CDR2 FQGNSA, per germline.

At least ten counts were recorded for this clonotype. The chain employs TRBV7-2 and TRBJ2-7; D assignment may be TRBD1 or TRBD2 (6 bases each). Germline V lookup: CDR1 SGHTA, CDR2 FQGNSA. The V end was cut by 7 bases, the J end by 6 bases, with 16 bases between. The CDR3 runs to 13 residues. The CDR3 sequence is CASTRGGRGEQYF. CDR3 nucleotide sequence: TGTGCCAGCACCAGGGGAGGTCGGGGCGAGCAGTACTTC.

This clonotype appeared a few times. The rearrangement uses TRBV20-1 and TRBJ1-4, with TRBD1 as a possible D gene (5 bases). The CDR3 contains 15 residues. Germline V lookup: CDR1 DFQATT, CDR2 SNEGSKA (reference sequence). The ends were cut back, 0 bases at V and 8 bases at J, with 16 bases in the middle. The CDR3 bases are TGCAGTGCTAGAGATCCTAAAGGGGCTGGGGAAAAACTGTTTTTT. Residues: CSARDPKGAGEKLFF.

This clonotype was counted only a few times. The CDR3 region is CASSLGQGVNHGYTF. The CDR3 DNA reads TGTGCCAGCAGCTTAGGACAGGGGGTTAATCATGGCTACACCTTC. The gene calls are TRBV7-2 and TRBJ1-2, with 9 bases fitting TRBD1. The CDR3 spans 15 residues. V lost 1 base and J lost 6; bases outside the gene matches: 6. From germline, CDR1 is SGHTA and CDR2 FQGNSA. Based on the CDR3 plus reference TRBV7-2 and TRBJ1-2, the full variable domain is GAGVSQSPSNKVTEKGKDVELRCDPISGHTALYWYRQSLGQGLEFLIYFQGNSAPDKSGLPSDRFSAERTGGSVSTLTIQRTQQEDSAVYLCASSLGQGVNHGYTFGSGTRLTVV.

The table lists this clonotype with a few counts. The genes are TRBV2 and TRBJ1-2; D is unresolved. V lost 4 bases, J lost 6 bases, and 6 bases lay in between. Looked up from germline, CDR1 is SNHLY and CDR2 is FYNNEI. The CDR3 is made up of 11 amino acids. CDR3 coding DNA: TGTGCCAGCAGTGTTCGGGATGGCTACACCTTC. Translating gives CASSVRDGYTF.

J is TRBJ2-6 and V is TRBV29-1; 7 bases are a match to TRBD2. The CDR3 is 15 residues long. With V trimmed by 3 bases and J by 3 bases, 5 bases remained unmatched. Germline V gene data show CDR1 as SQVTM and CDR2 as ANQGSEA. The CDR3 protein is CSVEGGTLGANVLTF. The DNA for the CDR3 is TGCAGCGTTGAGGGAGGGACCCTTGGGGCCAACGTCCTGACTTTC.

The rearrangement joins TRBV7-2 to TRBJ2-7; 7 positions match TRBD1. The CDR3 runs 14 residues. With V trimmed by 0 bases and J by 6 bases, 5 bases remained unmatched. The V gene's germline CDR1 is SGHTA and CDR2 FQGNSA. This CDR3 reads CASSLAGGASEQYF. CDR3 bases: TGTGCCAGCAGCTTAGCAGGGGGCGCTTCCGAGCAGTACTTC.

The chain combines TRBV7-2 with TRBJ1-6; D is undetermined. CDR1 and CDR2 from the germline V gene are SGHTA and FQGNSA. The V gene lost 1 base and the J gene lost 7 bases, with 11 bases spanning the gap. This CDR3 spans 15 amino acids. Here the CDR3 reads CASSLVEGGNSPLHF. CDR3 DNA sequence: TGTGCCAGCAGCTTAGTTGAGGGAGGCAATTCACCCCTCCACTTT.

This clonotype was detected many times. The chain joins TRBV7-3 to TRBJ2-7; perhaps TRBD2 as D (5 bases). V lost 1 base to trimming and J lost 5 bases, with 15 bases between them. Per the germline V gene, CDR1 is SGHTA and CDR2 is FQGTGA. The CDR3 consists of 15 residues. The CDR3 is CASSLNREGSNEQYF. DNA for the CDR3: TGTGCCAGCAGCTTAAACCGGGAAGGTTCAAACGAGCAGTACTTC.

This clonotype was observed a handful of times. The chain is built from TRBV5-1 and TRBJ1-4, with D possibly matching TRBD1 (6 bases). The V and J ends lost 2 bases and 7 bases respectively, with 18 bases between them. Germline CDR1 reads SGHRS; CDR2 reads YFSETQ. The CDR3 has 16 amino acids. The CDR3 DNA reads TGCGCCAGCAGCTTCGGGACAAATTCTCCCGTTGAAAAACTGTTTTTT. It specifies CASSFGTNSPVEKLFF.

The sample holds many counts of this clonotype. The chain employs TRBV7-2 and TRBJ2-2; 13 nucleotides match TRBD2. V dropped 7 bases and J dropped 5; count of bases not matched to a gene: 4. Germline V gene lookup returns CDR1 SGHTA and CDR2 FQGNSA. This CDR3 has 15 amino acids. CDR3 coding DNA: TGTGCCAGCAACCTACTAGCGGGGGGGACCGGGGAGCTGTTTTTT. It is translated as CASNLLAGGTGELFF.